A selection of T cell receptor beta chains follows, all from one sample in a study of T cells in Graves' hyperthyroidism and ophthalmopathy. Each CDR3 protein is one row after TCRdb ran MiXCR on the multiplex PCR reads. Counted here are around 800,000 distinct CDR3 sequences, approximately 40% occurring once; the ten biggest clones make up 7% to 10%. Sequences were obtained from blood. Receptors originate from a man aged 18-30 years with Graves' hyperthyroidism. Each CDR3 is given with its conserved first and last residue. The order of the fields is V gene, J gene, clone size, D gene, CDR3 DNA, CDR3 protein. D genes are given only for firm matches. The size entry is marked missing in some rows and otherwise reads once, few, many or a size class.

TRBV9	TRBJ2-5	NA	NA	TGTGCCTGGAGTTTGGCGGGAGAGACCCAGTACTTC	CAWSLAGETQYF
TRBV5-1	TRBJ1-1	few	NA	TGCGCCAGCAGCTTGGTCCAGGGGATGAACACTGAAGCTTTCTTT	CASSLVQGMNTEAFF
TRBV2	TRBJ2-7	many	NA	TGTGCCACCCGGTGGGTAGGGAACGAGCAGTACTTC	CATRWVGNEQYF
TRBV7-8	TRBJ1-6	NA	NA	TGTGCCAGCAGCTTAGTCGGGGGTCAGCCCCTCCACTTT	CASSLVGGQPLHF
TRBV9	TRBJ1-5	NA	NA	TGTGCCAGCAGCTTAGGCGAGCTAGCGGGACAAGAGACCCAGCATTTT	CASSLGELAGQETQHF
TRBV5-1	TRBJ2-5	NA	NA	TGCGCCAGCAACCCTTATGACTCGCGACAAGAGACCCAGTACTTC	CASNPYDSRQETQYF
TRBV14	TRBJ2-7	few	NA	TGTGCCAGCAGCCAAGAAGGCAGCCTGCCCTACGAGCAGTACTTC	CASSQEGSLPYEQYF
TRBV29-1	TRBJ2-5	few	TRBD2	TGCAGCGTTATTAGCGGGAGGGCCCTTGGGGAGACCCAGTACTTC	CSVISGRALGETQYF
TRBV7-6	TRBJ2-2	few	NA	TGTGCCAGCAGCTTACCATGGGGAAGCAACGGGGAGCTGTTTTTT	CASSLPWGSNGELFF
TRBV12-3/TRBV12-4	TRBJ2-7	NA	NA	TGTGCCAGCAGTTACGACAGCCCCTACGAGCAGTACTTC	CASSYDSPYEQYF
TRBV19	TRBJ2-5	many	NA	TGTGCCAGTAGTATGAGGGGGAAAGAGACCCAGTACTTC	CASSMRGKETQYF
TRBV10-3	TRBJ1-5	NA	NA	TGTGCCTCGGGGAAGGGACTTCGGAATCAGCCCCAGCATTTT	CASGKGLRNQPQHF
TRBV7-3	TRBJ1-2	few	NA	TGTGCCAGCAGCCCCCAAGGGGCGGGAGGGGACTATGGCTACACCTTC	CASSPQGAGGDYGYTF
TRBV20-1	TRBJ1-2	NA	TRBD1	TGCAGTGCCCCAGGACAGGGAGACACCTTC	CSAPGQGDTF
TRBV10-3	TRBJ1-1	few	NA	TGTGCCAGCATTTTTTCCGGTGACACTGAAGCTTTCTTT	CASIFSGDTEAFF
TRBV7-2	TRBJ1-6	many	NA	TGTGCCAGCAGGGCAGGGAACTCACCCCTCCACTTT	CASRAGNSPLHF
TRBV19	TRBJ1-2	NA	NA	TGTGCCAGCAGTGACCTGGGGGGGTCTGGCTACACCTTC	CASSDLGGSGYTF
TRBV29-1	TRBJ1-1	many	NA	TGCAGCGTTGGAGTAAGACTGAACACTGAAGCTTTCTTT	CSVGVRLNTEAFF
TRBV15	TRBJ1-6	NA	NA	TGTGCCACCAGTTCAGTCAATTCACCCCTCCACTTT	CATSSVNSPLHF
TRBV7-2	TRBJ2-7	NA	NA	TGTGCCAGCAGCTTAGATCGCAGTTACTCCTACGAGCAGTACTTC	CASSLDRSYSYEQYF
TRBV14	TRBJ1-1	few	TRBD1	TGTGCCAGCAGCCCAATTGGACAGGTCGTCACCGCTTTCTTT	CASSPIGQVVTAFF
TRBV2	TRBJ1-4	many	TRBD1	TGTGCCAGCACGGCCGACAGGGAGGTTAGAGAAAAACTGTTTTTT	CASTADREVREKLFF